The text below deals with one T cell receptor beta chain. V trimming: 5 bases; J trimming: 5 bases; junction bases outside the gene matches: 6. The CDR3 covers 14 residues. Germline assignment: CDR1 SGHTA and CDR2 FQGNSA. Under the authors' procedure: Amplification from reference gene primers served as the basis for estimated nucleated cell counts. The repertoire was sequenced with immunoSEQ multiplex PCR; TCRdb's copy has only in-frame clones and lacks some. That table gives V, J and clone size, and the DNA gave D and trimming. Of 250,000 or so clones listed, approximately 89% are singletons. This record comes from a study of blood T cell repertoires in COVID-19. Study-level information: T cells, B-cell-depleted T cells, or PBMCs supplied cDNA or gDNA.

Assignments of participants to cohorts depended upon their own reported clinical history. V is TRBV7-2 and J is TRBJ2-5, with TRBD1 matching 9 bases. Specimen: PBMCs or T cells enriched from blood (not recorded which). The sequence derives from a woman aged 40 to 50 who had been exposed to COVID-19. CDR3 amino acids: CASSPWTGAETQYF. CDR3 sequence (DNA): TGTGCCAGCAGCCCCTGGACAGGGGCCGAGACCCAGTACTTC.